Below, 2 T cell receptor beta chains from the same sample are listed, as sequenced in a study of graft-versus-host responses after intestinal transplantation. Sequencing used immunoSEQ multiplex PCR; TCRdb keeps in-frame clones, though not all of them. The data contain under 150,000 clones, approximately 95% of them seen just once; the ten biggest clones take up roughly 3.5%. No antigen has been identified for these receptors. The material was unstimulated CD8+ T cells sorted from spleen or lymph node cells, obtained before intestinal transplant. Receptors were obtained from a human donor who received an intestinal transplant.

The V gene is TRBV27, the J gene TRBJ2-7, with 8 bases matching TRBD2. Germline V gives CDR1 MNHEY, CDR2 SMNVEV (reference sequence). The CDR3 contains 15 residues. Trimming removed 3 bases from V and 0 bases from J; junction bases left unmatched: 4. The CDR3 nucleotides are TGTGCCAGCAGTTTCGGGAGGGGAGCCTCCTACGAGCAGTACTTC. Translated: CASSFGRGASYEQYF.

The rearrangement joins TRBV15 to TRBJ2-1, with TRBD2 matching 10 bases. Trimming removed 2 bases from V and 5 bases from J; junction bases left unmatched: 3. This CDR3 contains 15 residues. CDR1 is LNHNV and CDR2 is YYDKDF in the germline V gene (reference sequence). The CDR3 sequence: CATSRLAGANNEQFF. DNA of the CDR3: TGTGCCACCAGCAGACTAGCGGGAGCGAACAATGAGCAGTTCTTC. Supplemented by reference TRBV15 and TRBJ2-1, the full variable domain reads DAMVIQNPRYQVTQFGKPVTLSCSQTLNHNVMYWYQQKSSQAPKLLFHYYDKDFNNEADTPDNFQSRRPNTSFCFLDIRSPGLGDTAMYLCATSRLAGANNEQFFGPGTRLTVL.